This T cell receptor (beta chain) was recovered during a study of STAT5B mutations in CD4+ large granular lymphocyte leukemia. Measured with immunoSEQ multiplex PCR; TCRdb has only the in-frame clones, and not every one. The sample consists of 30,000 to 35,000 clones, 76% of them appearing once. Deletions cut 4 bases from V and 5 bases from J, with 12 bases between. This CDR3 is 14 amino acids long. The germline V gene encodes CDR1 KGHSH and CDR2 LQKENI. Regarding this clone: What it recognizes is unknown.

Overall study results and limits: Top patient clones used TRBV06 genes more often: 8/27 versus 2/35 in controls.

This receptor was taken from a human donor in good health. The chain is built from TRBV18 and TRBJ1-5; D uncertain. Material: CD4+ T cells from blood buffy coats. The CDR3 sequence is CASSLNGEDQPQHF. CDR3 DNA: TGTGCCAGCTCACTTAATGGAGAGGATCAGCCCCAGCATTTT.